The TCR beta chain under discussion was sequenced for a study of cytomegalovirus exposure and HLA in healthy donors (dated by TCRdb to about 2017). The study in broad terms: The 666 repertoires of the first cohort and the 120 validation repertoires were produced on the same platform, according to a later analysis. The study aimed to test whether signatures of past pathogen exposure could be identified by cataloging public T cell receptors. A separate validation cohort of 90 to 150 different subjects was used in addition to the approximately 670-subject first cohort. To predict cytomegalovirus infection status, the study brought together high-throughput TCR immunosequencing, statistical association of individual TCRs with disease status, and machine learning. Here is what the overall study found, with its caveats: Subsequent analysis determined that TCRs grouped into clusters in the first cohort also showed a tendency toward co-occurrence across the 120 or so validation repertoires, and roughly 95% of cluster scores exceeded 0. A later analysis had no HLA typing for the validation cohort, so co-occurrence there was scored across all 130 or so repertoires. Most TCR sequences were seen in very few donors, while some public TCRs were found in many individuals. Cytomegalovirus status was reported to be diagnosed by the classifier with high specificity and sensitivity in both the original and validation cohorts. A few of the identified cytomegalovirus-associated TCR beta chains were confirmed in vitro to be specific for cytomegalovirus antigens. The study listed 164 TCR beta chains as associated with cytomegalovirus. The authors suggested that the approach could potentially be generalized to other disease states and immunological phenotypes.

The library was built by means of the immunoSEQ multiplex PCR assay. The paper's data handling went like this. A statistical classification framework was built to diagnose cytomegalovirus status from the catalog of TCR beta chain sequences. TCRdb stores this immuneACCESS table with in-frame sequences only. Part of the clones is absent; in the studies checked, under half of the shortfall reflects unresolved V genes, and no reason is known for the rest. V, J and clone size derive from that table, while D and trimming were established from the DNA sequence. This sample comprises tens of thousands of clones, just under 95% of them detected only once. 2% to 2.5% of the sample goes to the ten largest clones. Counted from cysteine to phenylalanine, this CDR3 has 14 amino acids. Solely the CDR3 DNA is kept, with 42 bases framed from the first base. The V and J ends are trimmed by 3 bases and 2 bases, leaving 8 bases between them. CDR1 SGHAT and CDR2 FQNNGV are derived from the germline V gene.

Note on this clone: The target of this receptor is not known. The sample holds no much larger clone one base away, and base qualities are not on file.

The donors belonged to the validation cohort of about 120 subjects, which was separate from the approximately 680-subject first cohort. The material sequenced was PBMCs. The sequence came from a man aged 18 to 30 in good health and CMV-seronegative. The chain uses TRBV11-2 and TRBJ1-3; the D gene remains uncertain. CDR3 sequence: CASSFSSAGNTIYF. The nucleotides read TGTGCCAGCAGCTTCTCTTCTGCTGGAAACACCATATATTTT. This CDR3, with the reference TRBV11-2 and TRBJ1-3 proteins standing in past its ends, gives the full variable domain EAGVAQSPRYKIIEKRQSVAFWCNPISGHATLYWYQQILGQGPKLLIQFQNNGVVDDSQLPKDRFSAERLKGVDSTLKIQPAKLEDSAVYLCASSFSSAGNTIYFGEGSWLTVV.